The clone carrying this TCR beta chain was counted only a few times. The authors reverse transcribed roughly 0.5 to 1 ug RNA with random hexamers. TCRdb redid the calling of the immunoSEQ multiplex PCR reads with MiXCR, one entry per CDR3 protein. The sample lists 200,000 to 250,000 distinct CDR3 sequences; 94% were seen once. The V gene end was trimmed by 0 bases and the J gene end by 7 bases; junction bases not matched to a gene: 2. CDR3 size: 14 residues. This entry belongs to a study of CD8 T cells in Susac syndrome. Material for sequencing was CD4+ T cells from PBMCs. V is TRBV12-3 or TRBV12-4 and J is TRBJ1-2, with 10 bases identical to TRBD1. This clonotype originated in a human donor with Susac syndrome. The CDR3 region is CASSLATGGAGYTF. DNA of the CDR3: TGTGCCAGCAGTTTAGCGACAGGGGGCGCTGGCTACACCTTC.